Sequencing of this T cell receptor beta chain was carried out in a study of beta chain features in type 1 diabetes. At the level of the study: Patients looked much like healthy donors when it came to age, gender and cell yields.

With respect to this clone: Antigen: not known.

Findings and caveats of the study: TCRB CDR3 length was moderately but significantly reduced in all four CD4+ subsets of Type 1 diabetes patients.

V shed 6 bases and J 8 bases; nucleotides not matched to a gene: 11. CDR1 and CDR2 from the germline V gene are MNHNS and SASEGT. There are 15 residues in the CDR3. cDNA synthesis used the whole RNA isolate, giving expressed TCRB sequences. Sequencing was performed with immunoSEQ multiplex PCR; in TCRdb, only in-frame clones are kept and a portion is missing. In the table there are more than 250,000 clones, less than 30% of which are singletons. This chain links TRBV6-1 with TRBJ2-1, with 9 bases matching TRBD2. The clonotype was recovered from a woman aged 30 to 39 with type 1 diabetes. Sample: naive CD4+ T cells from blood. CDR3 coding DNA: TGTGCCAGCAGGATGGGGGCTAGCGGGAAAGATGAGCAGTTCTTC. This translates into CASRMGASGKDEQFF.